Sequencing of this T cell receptor beta chain was carried out in a study of T cell repertoires in cytomegalovirus infection (dated by TCRdb to the late 2010s). At the level of the whole study: Because public TCR beta signatures pointed to carriage of CMV infection together with the matching HLA type, the HLA type of each donor mattered for the analysis. The full study reports these points: Cumulative frequency of public TCR beta family members discriminated carriers of CMV infection plus the relevant HLA type in this cohort and an independent 352-donor cohort. In the ex vivo response, HLA-C-restricted CMV-specific TCR beta clonotypes were dominant, and in two of eight donors the single most frequent clonotype came from this HLA-C-restricted group.

From the germline V gene, CDR1 is SGHTA and CDR2 is FQGNSA. The CDR3 numbers 16 residues from cysteine through phenylalanine. The DNA shown is the 48-base CDR3, in frame from base 1. For this chain, trimming is 7 bases at the V end and 3 bases at the J end, and the number of junction bases without a gene match is 13. This clonotype was found many times. This clone's antigen is unknown. No per-base quality is available; no much larger clone lies one base away. For sequencing, an Illumina HiSeq 1500 was employed. Using fastp at Q25 and MiXCR, TCRdb reprocessed the public reads and kept productive beta chains. One record per CDR3 amino acid sequence lists the most common genes and DNA. The sample contains under 250,000 distinct CDR3 sequences, roughly 6.5% of them found a single time. 5.5% to 6.5% of the sample is held by the ten biggest clonotypes.

The TCR was taken from a human donor in good health (CMV status not recorded). Some clones in this sample may be carry-over from other donors' samples. The specimen was PBMCs. This chain is built from TRBV7-2 and TRBJ1-1, with 8 bases in between that match TRBD1. The CDR3 region has the sequence CASIPLRDRRYTEAFF. The DNA is as follows: TGTGCCAGCATCCCTCTGCGGGACAGGAGATACACTGAAGCTTTCTTT.